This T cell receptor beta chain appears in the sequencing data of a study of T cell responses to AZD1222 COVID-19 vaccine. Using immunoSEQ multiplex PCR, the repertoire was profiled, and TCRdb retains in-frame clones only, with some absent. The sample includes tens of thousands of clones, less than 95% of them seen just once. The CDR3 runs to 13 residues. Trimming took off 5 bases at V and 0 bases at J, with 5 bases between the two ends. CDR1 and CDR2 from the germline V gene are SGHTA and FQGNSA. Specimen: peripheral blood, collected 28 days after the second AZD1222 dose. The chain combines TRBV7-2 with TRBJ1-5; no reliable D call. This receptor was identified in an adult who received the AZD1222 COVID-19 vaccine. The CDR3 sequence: CASSRYSNQPQHF. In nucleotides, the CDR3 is TGTGCCAGCAGCCGGTATAGCAATCAGCCCCAGCATTTT.